This T cell receptor beta chain was recovered during a study of cytomegalovirus exposure and HLA in healthy donors. At the level of the study: Earlier sequencing of 150 million to 200 million T cells yielded 100 million to 120 million unique TCR beta sequences.

Remarks on this clone: Its cognate antigen is unknown.

The PCR had 60 Vbeta and 13 Jbeta primers. Clones were sequenced by immunoSEQ multiplex PCR, and TCRdb holds only the in-frame ones, with some missing. The sample contains over 150,000 clones, roughly 84% of which appear only once. Trimming took 1 base from V and 10 from J, leaving 17 bases between them. Germline V CDR1 and CDR2: MGHDK, SYGVNS. This CDR3 is built from 14 residues. Study-level findings and limits: Across donors, most TCRs were seen rarely, yet some public ones were widespread. Reports credit the classifier with highly specific, highly sensitive diagnosis of cytomegalovirus status.

The clonotype comes from a boy between 2 and 10 years old in good health and CMV-seronegative. The V gene is TRBV25-1, the J gene TRBJ2-7; D is perhaps TRBD2 (5 bases). The specimen sequenced was PBMCs. The CDR3 here is CASSEWRAGETQYF. For the CDR3, the DNA is TGTGCCAGCAGTGAATGGCGGGCCGGGGAAACTCAGTACTTC.